The 13 T cell receptor beta chains in this list originate from one sample, sequenced in a study of response to subunit inactivated influenza vaccine. TCRdb redid the calling of the RT-PCR reads with MiXCR, one entry per CDR3 protein. The sample holds about 570,000 distinct CDR3 sequences, around 11% seen once. The sample also formed part of further work on T cells expressing NK-cell markers. From that report: It was by 5'RACE template switching with UMIs that TCR beta cDNA was made.

The sample consisted of PBMCs from blood, taken on the day of vaccination. All receptors derive from a man aged 45-65 years who received an inactivated influenza vaccine.

The V and J genes are TRBV3-1 and TRBJ1-2; D is uncertain. V lost 0 bases and J lost 4, with 12 bases in between. Germline CDR1 LGHDT, CDR2 YNNKEL (reference sequence). The CDR3 spans 15 residues. CDR3 sequence: CASSQDSHRPYGYTF. The DNA for the CDR3 is TGTGCCAGCAGCCAAGATTCTCACAGACCCTATGGCTACACCTTC.

In its sample, this clonotype was seen a few times. The chain is built from TRBV4-2 and TRBJ1-1, with D uncertain. The V end lost 0 bases, the J end lost 1 base, and 9 bases lay between the germline ends. The germline gives CDR1 LGHNA, CDR2 YNFKEQ. The CDR3 totals 15 residues. The chain's CDR3 is CASSQDIHRNTEAFF. DNA of the CDR3: TGTGCCAGCAGCCAAGATATCCATCGGAACACTGAAGCTTTCTTT.

A few counts support this clonotype. The V and J genes are TRBV7-9 and TRBJ2-1, with TRBD2 matching 12 bases. The CDR3 is made up of 16 amino acids. Looked up from germline, CDR1 is SEHNR and CDR2 is FQNEAQ (reference sequence). Trimming removed 2 bases from V and 9 bases from J; junction bases left unmatched: 8. The CDR3 nucleotides are TGTGCCAGCAGCTTACCTAGCGGGAGGGCCGGGGGTGAGCAGTTCTTC. Encoded protein: CASSLPSGRAGGEQFF.

This clonotype was observed a handful of times. The V gene is TRBV7-9, the J gene TRBJ2-7, with D uncertain. V lost 1 base to trimming and J lost 3 bases, with 13 bases between them. This CDR3 is 15 amino acids long. Germline V gene data show CDR1 as SEHNR and CDR2 as FQNEAQ (reference sequence). CDR3 loop: CASSLVARAVYEQYF. The CDR3 DNA reads TGTGCCAGCAGCTTAGTAGCAAGGGCAGTCTACGAGCAGTACTTC. Filled out from reference TRBV7-9 and TRBJ2-7, the complete variable domain reads DTGVSQNPRHKITKRGQNVTFRCDPISEHNRLYWYRQTLGQGPEFLTYFQNEAQLEKSRLLSDRFSAERPKGSFSTLEIQRTEQGDSAMYLCASSLVARAVYEQYFGPGTRLTVT.

The sample holds a few counts of this clonotype. J is TRBJ2-3 and V is TRBV27; D is possibly TRBD2 (5 bases). This CDR3 is built from 16 residues. The V end lost 6 bases, the J end lost 4 bases, and 20 bases lay between the germline ends. From germline, CDR1 is MNHEY and CDR2 SMNVEV (reference sequence). Here the CDR3 reads CASRVAYTIAADTQYF. In nucleotides, the CDR3 is TGTGCCAGCAGGGTAGCGTATACAATTGCGGCAGATACGCAGTATTTT.

In its sample, this clonotype was seen many times. The V call is TRBV24-1, the J call TRBJ2-2; the match to TRBD1 covers 9 bases. The CDR3 is 17 residues long. The trim removed 3 bases at V and 5 bases at J, leaving 9 bases unmatched. In germline, CDR1 is KGHDR, CDR2 SFDVKD. CDR3 nucleotides: TGTGCCACCAGTGATGCGCCGGGACAGGGAGGGACCGGGGAGCTGTTTTTT. This codes for CATSDAPGQGGTGELFF.

There are a few counts of this clonotype. The rearrangement joins TRBV19 to TRBJ2-2; tentative D call: TRBD2 (5 bases). The CDR3 sequence is 14 residues long. The V gene lost 1 base and the J gene lost 4 bases, with 7 bases spanning the gap. CDR1 LNHDA and CDR2 SQIVND come from the germline V gene (reference sequence). CDR3 coding DNA: TGTGCCAGTAGTATAGTAAGCGGCACCGGGGAGCTGTTTTTT. Protein product: CASSIVSGTGELFF.

A few counts support this clonotype. This chain uses TRBV7-9 with TRBJ2-1, with 11 nucleotides matching TRBD2. V lost 4 bases, J lost 6 bases, and 5 bases stayed unmatched. CDR1 SEHNR and CDR2 FQNEAQ come from the germline V gene (reference sequence). There are 15 residues in the CDR3. CDR3: CASSSLAGVGNEQFF. In DNA, the CDR3 is TGTGCCAGCAGCTCACTAGCGGGGGTAGGCAATGAGCAGTTCTTC. Complete variable domain (other parts from reference TRBV7-9 and TRBJ2-1): DTGVSQNPRHKITKRGQNVTFRCDPISEHNRLYWYRQTLGQGPEFLTYFQNEAQLEKSRLLSDRFSAERPKGSFSTLEIQRTEQGDSAMYLCASSSLAGVGNEQFFGPGTRLTVL.

This clonotype was observed many times. The chain couples TRBV18 to TRBJ1-1; no definite D call. In germline, CDR1 is KGHSH, CDR2 LQKENI. The CDR3 has 11 amino acids. Trimming shortened V by 5 bases and J by 7 bases, and 8 bases separated the two germline ends. This CDR3 is CASSSRVEAFF. CDR3 in DNA: TGTGCCAGCTCATCGAGGGTTGAAGCTTTCTTT.

J is TRBJ2-2 and V is TRBV5-1; D call uncertain. The germline V gene has CDR1 SGHRS and CDR2 YFSETQ. This CDR3 comprises 15 residues. Trimming cost V 0 bases and J 7 bases, with 13 bases left between them. The CDR3 nucleotides read TGCGCCAGCAGCTTGGCCGTGCCCTCAAGCGGGGAGCTGTTTTTT. It translates to CASSLAVPSSGELFF. Supplemented by reference TRBV5-1 and TRBJ2-2, the full variable domain reads KAGVTQTPRYLIKTRGQQVTLSCSPISGHRSVSWYQQTPGQGLQFLFEYFSETQRNKGNFPGRFSGRQFSNSRSEMNVSTLELGDSALYLCASSLAVPSSGELFFGEGSRLTVL.

This clonotype has more than one count but fewer than ten. The genes are TRBV7-2 and TRBJ2-1, with D perhaps TRBD2 (6 bases). Germline CDR1 reads SGHTA; CDR2 reads FQGNSA. V lost 4 bases to trimming and J lost 6 bases, with 19 bases between them. This CDR3 is 16 amino acids long. The CDR3 loop reads CASSSKEAGFGNEQFF. Here the CDR3 DNA reads TGTGCCAGCAGCTCAAAGGAAGCGGGCTTCGGCAATGAGCAGTTCTTC.

The chain uses TRBV20-1 and TRBJ2-7; D might be TRBD2 (6 bases). CDR1 is DFQATT, CDR2 SNEGSKA, per germline (reference sequence). The CDR3 is 11 amino acids. Deletions cut 3 bases from V and 12 bases from J, with 15 bases between. In nucleotides, the CDR3 is TGCAGTGCTAGTAGCGAAAGCGGGCGGTACTTC. Its protein product is CSASSESGRYF.

This chain uses TRBV20-1 with TRBJ1-6; 9 bases are shared with TRBD1. Unmatched junction bases numbered 6, after V lost 2 bases and J lost 10 bases. CDR3 size: 14 residues. Germline V gives CDR1 DFQATT, CDR2 SNEGSKA (reference sequence). CDR3 DNA sequence: TGCAGTGCTAGATTGACAGGGGGTGGATCACCCCTCCACTTT. As protein: CSARLTGGGSPLHF.